This T cell receptor (beta chain) was identified during a study of blood T cell repertoires in COVID-19. TCRdb's copy holds only in-frame clones and misses some; the assay was immunoSEQ multiplex PCR. Here the sample spans hundreds of thousands of clones, around 90% being singletons. The sequenced sample was peripheral blood. The source of this sequence is a man aged 60 to 75 who had recovered from COVID-19.

CDR3 region: CASSEWDITETQYF. CDR3 DNA: TGTGCCAGCAGTGAGTGGGACATCACCGAGACCCAGTACTTC. The genes are TRBV2 and TRBJ2-5, with D maybe TRBD1 (6 bases). Germline loops: CDR1 SNHLY, CDR2 FYNNEI. The V and J ends lost 3 bases and 5 bases respectively, with 13 bases between them. This CDR3 region has 14 residues.